One sample yielded the 27 T cell receptor beta chains listed below, sequenced in a study of human T cells and chemical hapten exposure. The time point denotes: pre-sensitization, week 0. Regarding treatment: therapeutic diphenylcyclopropenone sensitization with weekly scalp DPC. TCRdb used MiXCR to reprocess the RACE reads, holding one entry per CDR3 protein. The repertoire includes about 70,000 distinct CDR3 sequences, approximately 11% of them detected once, and roughly 5% sits in the top ten. The material was whole blood, obtained in connection with sensitization to the hapten diphenylcyclopropenone (DPC). These receptors originate from a woman between 50 and 59 years old with alopecia areata. Some clones in this sample may be carry-over from other donors' samples.

Regarding this clonotype: The junction departs from germline at one end; a sequencing error may be responsible. The V call is TRBV5-5, the J call TRBJ2-1; maybe TRBD1 (6 bases). The CDR3 spans 16 residues. Germline-derived CDR1 and CDR2 are SGHKS and YYEKEE (reference sequence). CDR3: CVSSLGVTGPPNEQFF. In DNA, the CDR3 is TGTGTCAGCAGCTTGGGGGTGACAGGACCCCCCAATGAGCAGTTCTTC.

The J gene is TRBJ1-1, the V gene TRBV30, with 8 bases lining up with TRBD1. CDR1 and CDR2 from the germline V gene are GTSNPN and SVGIG (reference sequence). With V trimmed by 3 bases and J by 0 bases, 3 bases remained unmatched. The CDR3 consists of 14 residues. CDR3 loop: CAWSRGLMNTEAFF. CDR3 coding DNA: TGTGCCTGGAGCAGGGGGCTGATGAACACTGAAGCTTTCTTT.

The DNA for the CDR3 is TGTGCCAGCAGTTATAGAAGCAGATACAATGAGCAGTTCTTC. It specifies CASSYRSRYNEQFF. The genes are TRBV6-5 and TRBJ2-1; D remains ambiguous. V was clipped by 3 bases and J by 4 bases, with 10 bases between them. Germline V gives CDR1 MNHEY, CDR2 SVGAGI. The CDR3 sequence is 14 residues long.

This clonotype was seen ten or more times. The chain combines TRBV27 with TRBJ1-1, with no clear D. This CDR3 is built from 15 residues. V was trimmed by 0 bases and J by 0 bases, leaving 8 bases between them. From germline, CDR1 is MNHEY and CDR2 SMNVEV (reference sequence). In nucleotides, the CDR3 is TGTGCCAGCAGTTTATCTAATCTTATGAACACTGAAGCTTTCTTT. Translation: CASSLSNLMNTEAFF.

Only a few counts were recorded for this clonotype. The chain uses TRBV24-1 and TRBJ1-4; D remains unclear. Germline V gene data show CDR1 as KGHDR and CDR2 as SFDVKD. The CDR3 is 12 residues long. V dropped 3 bases and J dropped 7 bases, with 5 bases sitting between them. The CDR3 nucleotides are TGTGCCACCAGTGATCCCGGTGAAAAACTGTTTTTT. Encoded protein: CATSDPGEKLFF.

The chain is built from TRBV7-2 and TRBJ1-2; 7 nucleotides align to TRBD1. The CDR3 contains 15 residues. From germline, CDR1 is SGHTA and CDR2 FQGNSA. V gave up 7 bases and J gave up 2 bases; unmatched junction bases: 10. CDR3 sequence: CASTPGQVLNYGYTF. The CDR3 DNA is TGTGCCAGCACCCCAGGACAGGTCCTAAACTATGGCTACACCTTC. The entire variable domain, with the rest obtained from reference TRBV7-2 and TRBJ1-2, is as follows: GAGVSQSPSNKVTEKGKDVELRCDPISGHTALYWYRQSLGQGLEFLIYFQGNSAPDKSGLPSDRFSAERTGGSVSTLTIQRTQQEDSAVYLCASTPGQVLNYGYTFGSGTRLTVV.

The V and J genes are TRBV11-2 and TRBJ1-2, with 10 bases fitting TRBD1. J gave up 4 bases and V 5 bases, and 4 bases lay outside the gene matches. CDR1 and CDR2 (germline): SGHAT, FQNNGV. This CDR3 has 14 amino acids. The CDR3, as DNA: TGTGCCAGCAGCCCAGGGACAGGGGTCTATGGCTACACCTTC. The encoded protein is CASSPGTGVYGYTF.

This sequence joins TRBV12-5 and TRBJ2-2; D unclear. Germline-derived CDR1 and CDR2 are LGHNT and FRNRAP. There are 17 residues in the CDR3. V lost 5 bases and J 0 bases, leaving 16 bases between the germline ends. DNA of the CDR3: TGTGCTAGTGGTGGGAACTTAGGATACGCGAACACCGGGGAGCTGTTTTTT. Amino acid sequence: CASGGNLGYANTGELFF.

This clonotype has ten or more counts. This chain links TRBV5-1 with TRBJ2-7; TRBD1 aligns across 7 bases. CDR3 length: 14 amino acids. Germline values: CDR1 SGHRS, CDR2 YFSETQ. Trimming removed 4 bases from V and 4 bases from J; junction bases left unmatched: 8. CDR3 bases: TGCGCCAGCAGCGGCCGGGACAGTTCTTACGAGCAGTACTTC. Encoded protein: CASSGRDSSYEQYF.

In its sample, this clonotype was seen many times. V and J are TRBV18 and TRBJ2-1, with 9 positions matching TRBD2. J was trimmed by 4 bases and V by 3 bases; bases with no gene match: 7. The CDR3 sequence is 16 residues long. Germline V lookup: CDR1 KGHSH, CDR2 LQKENI. CDR3 DNA sequence: TGTGCCAGCTCACCGAAAAGCGGGAGGAAGTACAATGAGCAGTTCTTC. Translated, it gives CASSPKSGRKYNEQFF.

This clonotype was detected a few times. This rearrangement joins TRBV20-1 to TRBJ2-7; D might be TRBD1 or TRBD2, each matching 6 bases. Per germline, CDR1 DFQATT and CDR2 SNEGSKA (reference sequence). CDR3 length equals 12 residues. V gave up 7 bases and J gave up 3 bases, with 13 bases separating them. CDR3 coding DNA: TGCAGTGGGGGGGCAGAATTCTACGAGCAGTACTTC. Translating gives CSGGAEFYEQYF.

This chain links TRBV29-1 with TRBJ2-3; no clear D. This CDR3 is built from 12 residues. V dropped 6 bases and J dropped 2 bases, with 9 bases sitting between them. Germline values: CDR1 SQVTM, CDR2 ANQGSEA. CDR3 region: CSVIYSTDTQYF. The CDR3 nucleotides read TGCAGCGTCATCTACTCCACAGATACGCAGTATTTT.

This clonotype was seen more than once but under ten times. The chain carries TRBV6-6 and TRBJ1-2; D perhaps matches TRBD1 (5 bases). Deletions cut 5 bases from V and 7 bases from J, with 11 bases between. The V gene's germline CDR1 is MNHNY and CDR2 SVGAGI (reference sequence). The CDR3 sequence is 12 residues long. CDR3 sequence reads: CASSPGGAGYTF. Here the CDR3 DNA reads TGTGCCAGCAGTCCGGGAGGGGCTGGCTACACCTTC.

This clonotype was counted many times. The chain is built from TRBV7-3 and TRBJ2-2; D is ambiguous. The CDR3 loop spans 18 amino acids. V lost 5 bases, J lost 0 bases, and 19 bases lay in between. Germline V CDR1 and CDR2: SGHTA, FQGTGA. The CDR3 coding sequence is TGTGCCAGCAGCCTCAAACACTATGGGTTCCCGAACACCGGGGAGCTGTTTTTT. This encodes CASSLKHYGFPNTGELFF.

This clonotype was seen ten or more times. The rearrangement joins TRBV27 to TRBJ2-3; 7 nucleotides agree with TRBD1. The CDR3 has 15 residues. V was clipped by 5 bases and J by 0 bases; unmatched bases: 5. In germline, CDR1 is MNHEY, CDR2 SMNVEV (reference sequence). CDR3 DNA sequence: TGTGCCAGCAGTCCGGGACAGACTAGCACAGATACGCAGTATTTT. Its translation: CASSPGQTSTDTQYF.

The table lists this clonotype with many counts. The chain uses TRBV7-2 and TRBJ1-1, with D tentatively TRBD1 (5 bases). This CDR3 region has 14 residues. V lost 2 bases and J lost 3, with 10 bases in between. CDR1 is SGHTA, CDR2 FQGNSA, per germline. This CDR3 reads CASSLPGMYTEAFF. CDR3 DNA sequence: TGTGCCAGCAGCTTACCAGGGATGTACACTGAAGCTTTCTTT.

The table lists this clonotype with many counts. The chain recombines TRBV12-3 or TRBV12-4 with TRBJ2-1; D not resolved. The CDR3 has 13 residues. Trimming pared 4 bases from V and 15 bases from J, leaving 19 bases between. As DNA, the CDR3 is TGTGCCAGCAGTTCTGGGTCGAGTCTGGCGCGGTTCTTC. Its translation: CASSSGSSLARFF.

CDR3 in amino acids: CASSGRAYEQYF. CDR3 coding DNA: TGTGCCAGCAGCGGCCGAGCCTACGAGCAGTACTTC. The chain combines TRBV2 with TRBJ2-7; no clear D gene. Germline CDR1 reads SNHLY; CDR2 reads FYNNEI. V shed 6 bases and J shed 2 bases, with 8 bases lying between them. This CDR3 is built from 12 residues.

This clonotype was seen repeatedly, ten times or more. The chain recombines TRBV6-5 with TRBJ1-1; 11 nucleotides match TRBD1. Germline V lookup: CDR1 MNHEY, CDR2 SVGAGI. The CDR3 is 16 amino acids. V lost 6 bases and J lost 5; bases outside the gene matches: 11. CDR3 region: CASRRRTGGSRTEAFF. The DNA of the CDR3 is TGTGCCAGCAGACGACGGACAGGGGGCTCCCGAACTGAAGCTTTCTTT.

This clonotype was recorded many times. The chain couples TRBV27 to TRBJ1-5, with D uncertain. V was cut by 0 bases and J by 0 bases, with 9 bases left in between. CDR3 length: 16 amino acids. Germline V gene data show CDR1 as MNHEY and CDR2 as SMNVEV (reference sequence). As DNA, the CDR3 is TGTGCCAGCAGTTTATCTTCGGGGTATAGCAATCAGCCCCAGCATTTT. Protein sequence: CASSLSSGYSNQPQHF.

The chain is built from TRBV27 and TRBJ1-6; D is undetermined. The CDR3 runs to 13 residues. Per germline, CDR1 MNHEY and CDR2 SMNVEV (reference sequence). Trimming took off 6 bases at V and 1 base at J, with 4 bases between the two ends. CDR3 in amino acids: CASSGSYNSPLHF. The CDR3 DNA is TGTGCCAGCAGCGGTTCCTATAATTCACCCCTCCACTTT.

The table lists this clonotype with a few counts. The CDR3 is CSARGNRGHQETQYF. The CDR3 coding sequence is TGCAGTGCTAGAGGGAACAGGGGGCACCAAGAGACCCAGTACTTC. The chain employs TRBV20-1 and TRBJ2-5; 9 bases line up with TRBD1. Per the germline V gene, CDR1 is DFQATT and CDR2 is SNEGSKA (reference sequence). The trim removed 1 base at V and 0 bases at J, leaving 3 bases unmatched. The CDR3 runs 15 residues.

This clonotype has at least ten counts. The V and J genes are TRBV5-1 and TRBJ2-5; a weak D match, TRBD2 (5 bases). Looked up from germline, CDR1 is SGHRS and CDR2 is YFSETQ. The CDR3 is 14 amino acids. Trimming removed 5 bases from V and 5 bases from J, with 16 bases in between. The CDR3 loop is CASSYPEAAETQYF. CDR3 DNA sequence: TGCGCCAGCAGTTACCCGGAGGCCGCGGAGACCCAGTACTTC.

This clonotype was seen repeatedly, ten times or more. The chain employs TRBV27 and TRBJ2-5; unclear D gene. The CDR3 is made up of 14 amino acids. Per germline, CDR1 MNHEY and CDR2 SMNVEV (reference sequence). V was clipped by 5 bases and J by 1 base, with 11 bases between them. The CDR3 here is CASSAYLTQETQYF. CDR3 nucleotides: TGTGCCAGCAGTGCCTATCTGACCCAAGAGACCCAGTACTTC.

Many counts were recorded for this clonotype. This rearrangement joins TRBV29-1 to TRBJ1-1; D is ambiguous. Trimming pared 3 bases from V and 3 bases from J, leaving 5 bases between. Per germline, CDR1 SQVTM and CDR2 ANQGSEA. The CDR3 is made up of 11 amino acids. The CDR3 loop reads CSVDQYTEAFF. CDR3 bases: TGCAGCGTTGACCAGTACACTGAAGCTTTCTTT.

This clonotype was detected a few times. The chain has TRBV25-1 and TRBJ1-2; no reliable D call. Per the germline V gene, CDR1 is MGHDK and CDR2 is SYGVNS. The CDR3 is 12 amino acids. V gave up 3 bases and J gave up 4 bases, with 6 bases separating them. The CDR3 coding sequence is TGTGCCAGCAGTGAGCTTAGCTATGGCTACACCTTC. As protein: CASSELSYGYTF.

This clonotype was observed a handful of times. This chain uses TRBV5-4 with TRBJ2-7; D unresolved. The V gene lost 0 bases and the J gene lost 6 bases, with 10 bases spanning the gap. The CDR3 is 13 residues long. Germline CDR1 and CDR2: SGHNT and YYREEE (reference sequence). The CDR3 region has the DNA TGTGCCAGCAGCTTGGATTTGGTGGCCGAGCAGTACTTC. Its translation: CASSLDLVAEQYF.